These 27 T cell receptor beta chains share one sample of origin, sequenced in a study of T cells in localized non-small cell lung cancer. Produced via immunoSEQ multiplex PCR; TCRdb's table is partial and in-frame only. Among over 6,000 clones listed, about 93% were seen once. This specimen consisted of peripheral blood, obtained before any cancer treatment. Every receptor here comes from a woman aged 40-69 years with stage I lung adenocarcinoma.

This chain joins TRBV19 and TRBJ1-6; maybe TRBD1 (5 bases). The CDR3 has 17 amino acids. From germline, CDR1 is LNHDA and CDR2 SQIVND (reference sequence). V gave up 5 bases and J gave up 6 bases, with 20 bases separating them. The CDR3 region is CASSLPPGQSFNSPLHF. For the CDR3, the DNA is TGTGCCAGTAGTCTTCCCCCCGGACAAAGCTTTAATTCACCCCTCCACTTT.

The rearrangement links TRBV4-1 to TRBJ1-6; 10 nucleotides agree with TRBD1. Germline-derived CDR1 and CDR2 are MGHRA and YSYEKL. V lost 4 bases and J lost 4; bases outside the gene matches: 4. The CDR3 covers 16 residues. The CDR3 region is CASSRLDRGYNSPLHF. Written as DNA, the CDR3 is TGCGCCAGCAGCCGATTGGACAGGGGGTATAATTCACCCCTCCACTTT.

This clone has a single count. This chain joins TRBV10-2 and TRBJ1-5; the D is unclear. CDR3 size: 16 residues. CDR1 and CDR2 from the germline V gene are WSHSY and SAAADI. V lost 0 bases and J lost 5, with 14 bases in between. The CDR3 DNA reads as TGCGCCAGCAGTGAGTCATGGAGGGAAGTCGATCAGCCCCAGCATTTT. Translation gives CASSESWREVDQPQHF.

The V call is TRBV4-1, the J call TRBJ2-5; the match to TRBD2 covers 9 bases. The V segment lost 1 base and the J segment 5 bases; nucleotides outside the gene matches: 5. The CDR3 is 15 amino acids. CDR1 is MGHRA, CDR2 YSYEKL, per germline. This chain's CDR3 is CASSQVTSGRETQYF. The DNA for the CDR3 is TGCGCCAGCAGCCAAGTAACTAGCGGGCGGGAGACCCAGTACTTC.

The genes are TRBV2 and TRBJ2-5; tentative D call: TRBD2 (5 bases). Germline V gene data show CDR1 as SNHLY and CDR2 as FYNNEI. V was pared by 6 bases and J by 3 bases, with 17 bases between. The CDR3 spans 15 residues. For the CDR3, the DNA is TGTGCCAGCAGGGGCCCCAAGAAGGAGGAAGAGACCCAGTACTTC. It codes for CASRGPKKEEETQYF.

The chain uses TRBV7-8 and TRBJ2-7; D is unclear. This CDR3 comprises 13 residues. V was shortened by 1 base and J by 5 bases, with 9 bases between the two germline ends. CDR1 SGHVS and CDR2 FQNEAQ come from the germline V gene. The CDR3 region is CASSLDRRDEQYF. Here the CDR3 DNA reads TGTGCCAGCAGCTTAGACCGGCGCGACGAGCAGTACTTC. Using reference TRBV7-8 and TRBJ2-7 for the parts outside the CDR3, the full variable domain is GAGVSQSPRYKVAKRGQDVALRCDPISGHVSLFWYQQALGQGPEFLTYFQNEAQLDKSGLPSDRFFAERPEGSVSTLKIQRTQQEDSAVYLCASSLDRRDEQYFGPGTRLTVT.

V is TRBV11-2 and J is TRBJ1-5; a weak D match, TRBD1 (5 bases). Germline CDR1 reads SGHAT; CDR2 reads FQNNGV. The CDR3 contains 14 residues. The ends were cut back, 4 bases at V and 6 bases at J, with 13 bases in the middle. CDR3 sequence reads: CASSSGTVGQPQHF. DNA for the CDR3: TGTGCCAGCAGCTCAGGGACGGTGGGTCAGCCCCAGCATTTT. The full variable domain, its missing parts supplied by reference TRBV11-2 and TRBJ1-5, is EAGVAQSPRYKIIEKRQSVAFWCNPISGHATLYWYQQILGQGPKLLIQFQNNGVVDDSQLPKDRFSAERLKGVDSTLKIQPAKLEDSAVYLCASSSGTVGQPQHFGDGTRLSIL.

The CDR3 DNA sequence: TGCGCCAGCAGCTGGGGCCCTGGAAACACCATATATTTT. Its translation is CASSWGPGNTIYF. The rearrangement links TRBV5-1 to TRBJ1-3; perhaps TRBD1 as D (5 bases). The ends were cut back, 3 bases at V and 2 bases at J, with 6 bases in the middle. The CDR3 loop spans 13 amino acids. The germline V gene encodes CDR1 SGHRS and CDR2 YFSETQ.

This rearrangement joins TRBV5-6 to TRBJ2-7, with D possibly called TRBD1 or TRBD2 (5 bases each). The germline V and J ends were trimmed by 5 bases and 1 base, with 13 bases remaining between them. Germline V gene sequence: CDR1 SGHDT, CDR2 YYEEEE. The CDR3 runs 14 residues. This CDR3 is CASSARDGSYEQYF. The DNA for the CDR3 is TGTGCCAGCAGTGCTAGGGACGGATCCTACGAGCAGTACTTC.

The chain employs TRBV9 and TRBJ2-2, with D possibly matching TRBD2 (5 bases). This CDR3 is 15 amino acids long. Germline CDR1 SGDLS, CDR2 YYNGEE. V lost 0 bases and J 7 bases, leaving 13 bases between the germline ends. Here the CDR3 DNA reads TGTGCCAGCAGCGTAGATGGTAGCGTTGGCGGGGAGCTGTTTTTT. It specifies CASSVDGSVGGELFF.

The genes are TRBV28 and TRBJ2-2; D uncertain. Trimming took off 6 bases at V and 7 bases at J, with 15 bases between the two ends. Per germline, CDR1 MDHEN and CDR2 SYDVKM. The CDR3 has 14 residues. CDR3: CASSLPSGRGELFF. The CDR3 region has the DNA TGTGCCAGCAGCCTACCTTCCGGGCGCGGGGAGCTGTTTTTT.

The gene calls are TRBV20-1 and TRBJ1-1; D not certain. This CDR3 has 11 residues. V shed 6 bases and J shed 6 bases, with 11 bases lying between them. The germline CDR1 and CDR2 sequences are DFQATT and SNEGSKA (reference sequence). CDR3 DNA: TGCAGTGCGGGAGGGTTCGCTGAAGCTTTCTTT. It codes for CSAGGFAEAFF.

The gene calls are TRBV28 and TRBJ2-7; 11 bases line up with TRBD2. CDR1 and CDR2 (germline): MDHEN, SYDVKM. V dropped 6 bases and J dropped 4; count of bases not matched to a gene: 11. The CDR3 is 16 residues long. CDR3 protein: CASSLLGLAEVYEQYF. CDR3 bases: TGTGCCAGCAGCCTATTGGGACTAGCGGAAGTTTACGAGCAGTACTTC.

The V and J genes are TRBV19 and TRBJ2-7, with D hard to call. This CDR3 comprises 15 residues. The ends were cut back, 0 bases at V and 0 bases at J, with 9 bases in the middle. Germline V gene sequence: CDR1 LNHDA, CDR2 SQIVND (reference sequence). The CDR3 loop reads CASSIDISASYEQYF. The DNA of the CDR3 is TGTGCCAGTAGTATAGACATATCAGCCTCCTACGAGCAGTACTTC.

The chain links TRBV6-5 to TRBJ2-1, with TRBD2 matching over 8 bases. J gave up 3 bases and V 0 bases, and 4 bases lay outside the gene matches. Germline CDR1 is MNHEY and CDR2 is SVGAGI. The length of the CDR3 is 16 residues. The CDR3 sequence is CASSYSSLAGYNEQFF. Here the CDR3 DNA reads TGTGCCAGCAGTTACTCGAGTCTAGCGGGCTACAATGAGCAGTTCTTC.

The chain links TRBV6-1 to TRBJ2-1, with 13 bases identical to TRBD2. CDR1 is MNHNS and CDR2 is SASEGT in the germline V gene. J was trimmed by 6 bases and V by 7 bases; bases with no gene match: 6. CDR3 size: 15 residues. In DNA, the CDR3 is TGTGCCAGCACTCTACTAGCGGGGGGGCTCAATGAGCAGTTCTTC. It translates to CASTLLAGGLNEQFF.

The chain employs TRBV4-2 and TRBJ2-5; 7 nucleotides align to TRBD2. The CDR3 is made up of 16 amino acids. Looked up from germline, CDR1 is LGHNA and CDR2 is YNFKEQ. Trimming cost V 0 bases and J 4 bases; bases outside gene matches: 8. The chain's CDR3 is CASSQDGTKSGETQYF. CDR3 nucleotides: TGTGCCAGCAGCCAAGATGGGACTAAGTCAGGAGAGACCCAGTACTTC.

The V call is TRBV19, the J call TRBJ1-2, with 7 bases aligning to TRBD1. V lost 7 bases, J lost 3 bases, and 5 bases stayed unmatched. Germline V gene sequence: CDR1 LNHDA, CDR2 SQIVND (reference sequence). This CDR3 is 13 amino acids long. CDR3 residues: CASKAGTDYGYTF. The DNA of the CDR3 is TGTGCCAGTAAGGCTGGGACAGACTATGGCTACACCTTC.

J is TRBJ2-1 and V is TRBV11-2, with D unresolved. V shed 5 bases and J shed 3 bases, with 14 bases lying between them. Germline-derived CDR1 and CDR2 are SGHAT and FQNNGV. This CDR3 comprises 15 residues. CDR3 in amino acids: CASSRAWINYNEQFF. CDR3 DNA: TGTGCCAGCAGCCGTGCCTGGATAAACTACAATGAGCAGTTCTTC.

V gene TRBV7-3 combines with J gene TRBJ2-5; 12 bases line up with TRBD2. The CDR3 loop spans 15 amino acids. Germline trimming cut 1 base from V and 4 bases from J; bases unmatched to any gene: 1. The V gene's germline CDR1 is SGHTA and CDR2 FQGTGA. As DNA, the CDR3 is TGTGCCAGCAGCTTAATGGGACTAGCGGGAGAGACCCAGTACTTC. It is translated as CASSLMGLAGETQYF.

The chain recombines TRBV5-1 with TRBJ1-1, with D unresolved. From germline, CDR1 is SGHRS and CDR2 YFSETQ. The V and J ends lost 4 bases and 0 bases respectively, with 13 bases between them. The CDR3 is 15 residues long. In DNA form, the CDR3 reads TGCGCCAGCAGCCCATACAGAATAATGAACACTGAAGCTTTCTTT. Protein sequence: CASSPYRIMNTEAFF.

The CDR3 sequence: CASRLGTSGGYEQYF. CDR3 bases: TGTGCCAGCAGACTAGGGACTAGCGGGGGGTACGAGCAGTACTTC. The gene calls are TRBV6-5 and TRBJ2-7, with 15 nucleotides matching TRBD2. The CDR3 length is 15 residues. Trimming cost V 6 bases and J 4 bases; bases outside gene matches: 4. Germline V gene lookup returns CDR1 MNHEY and CDR2 SVGAGI.

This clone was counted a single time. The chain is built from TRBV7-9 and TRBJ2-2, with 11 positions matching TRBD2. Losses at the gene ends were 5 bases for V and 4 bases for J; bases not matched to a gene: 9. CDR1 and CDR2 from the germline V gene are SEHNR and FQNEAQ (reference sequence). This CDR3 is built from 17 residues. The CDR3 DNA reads TGTGCCAGCAGCCCCCCCGGGACTAGCGGCCCCACCGGGGAGCTGTTTTTT. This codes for CASSPPGTSGPTGELFF.

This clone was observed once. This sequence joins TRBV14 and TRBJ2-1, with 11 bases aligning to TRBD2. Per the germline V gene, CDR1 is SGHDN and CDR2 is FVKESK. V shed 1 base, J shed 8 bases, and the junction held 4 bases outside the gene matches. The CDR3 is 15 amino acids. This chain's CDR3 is CASSQGLAGRDEQFF. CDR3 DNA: TGTGCCAGCAGCCAAGGACTAGCGGGAAGGGATGAGCAGTTCTTC.

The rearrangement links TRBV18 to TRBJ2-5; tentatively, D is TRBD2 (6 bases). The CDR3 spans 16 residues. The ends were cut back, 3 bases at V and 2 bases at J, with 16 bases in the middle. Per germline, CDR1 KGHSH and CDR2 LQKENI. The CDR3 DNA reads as TGTGCCAGCTCACCGCCAGGCACGGGGGTACAAGAGACCCAGTACTTC. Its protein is CASSPPGTGVQETQYF.

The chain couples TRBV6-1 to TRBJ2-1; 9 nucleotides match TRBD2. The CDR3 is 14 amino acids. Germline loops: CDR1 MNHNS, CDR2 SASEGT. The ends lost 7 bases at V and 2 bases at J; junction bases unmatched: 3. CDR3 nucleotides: TGTGCCAGCATTCCTAGCGGGACCTACAATGAGCAGTTCTTC. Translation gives CASIPSGTYNEQFF.

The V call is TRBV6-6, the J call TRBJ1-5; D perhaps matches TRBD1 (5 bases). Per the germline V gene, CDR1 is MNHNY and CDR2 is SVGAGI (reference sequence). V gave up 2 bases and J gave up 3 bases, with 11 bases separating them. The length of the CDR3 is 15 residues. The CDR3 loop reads CASSYRGPSNQPQHF. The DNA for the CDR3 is TGTGCCAGCAGTTACAGGGGACCTTCCAATCAGCCCCAGCATTTT.